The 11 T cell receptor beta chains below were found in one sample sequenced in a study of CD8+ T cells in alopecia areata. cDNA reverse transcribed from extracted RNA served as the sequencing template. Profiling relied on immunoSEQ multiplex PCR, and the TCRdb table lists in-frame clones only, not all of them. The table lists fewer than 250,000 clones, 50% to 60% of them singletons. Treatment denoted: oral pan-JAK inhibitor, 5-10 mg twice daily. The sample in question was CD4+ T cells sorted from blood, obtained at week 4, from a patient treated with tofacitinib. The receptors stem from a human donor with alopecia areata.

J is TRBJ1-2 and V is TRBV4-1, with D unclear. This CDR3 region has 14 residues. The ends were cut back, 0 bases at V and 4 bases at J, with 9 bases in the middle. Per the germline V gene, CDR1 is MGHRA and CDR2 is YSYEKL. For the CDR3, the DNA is TGCGCCAGCAGCCAAGAAATAATTACCTATGGCTACACCTTC. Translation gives CASSQEIITYGYTF.

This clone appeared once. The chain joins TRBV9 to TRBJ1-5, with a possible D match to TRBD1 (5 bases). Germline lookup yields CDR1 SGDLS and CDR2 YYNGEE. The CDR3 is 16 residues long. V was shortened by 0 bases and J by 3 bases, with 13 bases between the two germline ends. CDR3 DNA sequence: TGTGCCAGCAGCGTAGGGGCGCAGGGTCCCAATCAGCCCCAGCATTTT. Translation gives CASSVGAQGPNQPQHF.

The chain's CDR3 is CAWSGKGGEYGYTF. The CDR3 DNA follows: TGTGCCTGGAGTGGGAAAGGGGGCGAGTATGGCTACACCTTC. This chain connects TRBV30 to TRBJ1-2; 7 nucleotides agree with TRBD1. This CDR3 has 14 amino acids. V lost 1 base and J lost 5; bases outside the gene matches: 7. The germline V gene has CDR1 GTSNPN and CDR2 SVGIG (reference sequence). Based on the CDR3 plus reference TRBV30 and TRBJ1-2, the full variable domain is SQTIHQWPATLVQPVGSPLSLECTVEGTSNPNLYWYRQAAGRGLQLLFYSVGIGQISSEVPQNLSASRPQDRQFILSSKKLLLSDSGFYLCAWSGKGGEYGYTFGSGTRLTVV.

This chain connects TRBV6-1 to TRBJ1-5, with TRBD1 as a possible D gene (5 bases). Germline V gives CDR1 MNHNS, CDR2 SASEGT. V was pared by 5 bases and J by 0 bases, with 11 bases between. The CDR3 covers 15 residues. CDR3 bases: TGTGCCAGCAGTACGGGACGTCTTAGCAATCAGCCCCAGCATTTT. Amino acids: CASSTGRLSNQPQHF.

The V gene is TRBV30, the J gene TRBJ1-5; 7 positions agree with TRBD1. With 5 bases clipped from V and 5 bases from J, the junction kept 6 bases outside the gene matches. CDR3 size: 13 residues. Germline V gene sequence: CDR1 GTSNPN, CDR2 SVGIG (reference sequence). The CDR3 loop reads CAWSTGKDQPQHF. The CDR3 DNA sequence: TGTGCCTGGTCGACAGGGAAAGATCAGCCCCAGCATTTT.

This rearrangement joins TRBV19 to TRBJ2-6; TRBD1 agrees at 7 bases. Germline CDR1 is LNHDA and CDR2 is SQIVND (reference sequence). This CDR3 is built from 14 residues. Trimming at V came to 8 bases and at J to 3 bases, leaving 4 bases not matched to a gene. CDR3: CASVHRGGANVLTF. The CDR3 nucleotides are TGTGCCAGTGTTCACAGGGGTGGGGCCAACGTCCTGACTTTC.

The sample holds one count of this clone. CDR3 residues: CASSSTTGKNIQYF. As DNA, the CDR3 is TGTGCCAGCAGTTCCACTACGGGCAAAAACATTCAGTACTTC. The genes are TRBV11-2 and TRBJ2-4; unclear D gene. This CDR3 comprises 14 residues. Trimming stripped 6 bases from V and 3 bases from J, with 12 bases between. Germline-derived CDR1 and CDR2 are SGHAT and FQNNGV. The variable domain in full, with the rest retrieved from reference TRBV11-2 and TRBJ2-4, is EAGVAQSPRYKIIEKRQSVAFWCNPISGHATLYWYQQILGQGPKLLIQFQNNGVVDDSQLPKDRFSAERLKGVDSTLKIQPAKLEDSAVYLCASSSTTGKNIQYFGAGTRLSVL.

The CDR3 DNA reads as TGTGCCAGCACTCACAGTGGGGCCCAAGAGACCCAGTACTTC. Encoded protein: CASTHSGAQETQYF. This chain uses TRBV6-1 with TRBJ2-5; the D gene is possibly TRBD1 (5 bases). The CDR3 loop spans 14 amino acids. The V gene lost 7 bases and the J gene lost 1 base, with 13 bases spanning the gap. Germline values: CDR1 MNHNS, CDR2 SASEGT.

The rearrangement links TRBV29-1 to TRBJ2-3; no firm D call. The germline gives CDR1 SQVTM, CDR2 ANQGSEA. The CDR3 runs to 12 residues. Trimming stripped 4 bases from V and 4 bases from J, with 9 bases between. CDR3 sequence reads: CSVGGYPDTQYF. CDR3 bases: TGCAGCGTTGGAGGTTACCCAGATACGCAGTATTTT.

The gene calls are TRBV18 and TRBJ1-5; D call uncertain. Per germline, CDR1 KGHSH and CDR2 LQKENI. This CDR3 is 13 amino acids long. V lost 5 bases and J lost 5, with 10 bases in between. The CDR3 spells CASSIRGDQPQHF. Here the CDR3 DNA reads TGTGCCAGCTCAATTCGAGGTGATCAGCCCCAGCATTTT.

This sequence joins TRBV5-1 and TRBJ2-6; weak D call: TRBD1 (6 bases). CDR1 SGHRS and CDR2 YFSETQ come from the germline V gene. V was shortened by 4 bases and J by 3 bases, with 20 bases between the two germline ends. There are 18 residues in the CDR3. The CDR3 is CASSPPVYTGSGANVLTF. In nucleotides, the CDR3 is TGCGCCAGCAGCCCACCCGTCTACACAGGGAGTGGGGCCAACGTCCTGACTTTC.